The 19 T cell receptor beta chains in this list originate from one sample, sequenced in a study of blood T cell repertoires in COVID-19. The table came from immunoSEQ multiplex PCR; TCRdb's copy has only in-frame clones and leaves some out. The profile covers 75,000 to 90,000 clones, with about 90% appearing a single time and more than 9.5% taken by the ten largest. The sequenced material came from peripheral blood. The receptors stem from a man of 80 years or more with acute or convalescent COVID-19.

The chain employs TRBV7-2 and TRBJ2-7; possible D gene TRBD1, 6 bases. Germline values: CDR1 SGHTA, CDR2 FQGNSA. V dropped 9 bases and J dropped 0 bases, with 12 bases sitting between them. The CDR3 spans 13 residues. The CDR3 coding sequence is TGTGCCAGTAGGGACACCTTCTCCTACGAGCAGTACTTC. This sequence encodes CASRDTFSYEQYF.

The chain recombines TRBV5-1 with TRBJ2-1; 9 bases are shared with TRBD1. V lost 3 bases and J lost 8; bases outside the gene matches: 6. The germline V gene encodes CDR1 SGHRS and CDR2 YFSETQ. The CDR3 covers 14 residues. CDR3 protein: CASSSGQGIHEQFF. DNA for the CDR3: TGCGCCAGCAGCTCGGGACAGGGTATACATGAGCAGTTCTTC.

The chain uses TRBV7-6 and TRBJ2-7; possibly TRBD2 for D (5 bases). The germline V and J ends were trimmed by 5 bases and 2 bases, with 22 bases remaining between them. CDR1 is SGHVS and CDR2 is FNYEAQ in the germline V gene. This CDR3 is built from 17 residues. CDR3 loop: CASSPQLAPGYTYEQYF. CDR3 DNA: TGTGCCAGCAGCCCCCAATTGGCACCGGGGTATACCTACGAGCAGTACTTC.

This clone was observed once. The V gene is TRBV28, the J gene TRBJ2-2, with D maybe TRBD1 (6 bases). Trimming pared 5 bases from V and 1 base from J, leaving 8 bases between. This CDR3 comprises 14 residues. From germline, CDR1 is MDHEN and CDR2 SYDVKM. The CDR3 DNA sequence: TGTGCCAGCAGTCCGACAGGGAACACCGGGGAGCTGTTTTTT. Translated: CASSPTGNTGELFF.

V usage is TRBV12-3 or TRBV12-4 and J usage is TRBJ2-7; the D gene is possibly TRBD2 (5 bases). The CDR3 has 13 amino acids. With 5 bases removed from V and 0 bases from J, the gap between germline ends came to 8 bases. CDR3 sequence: CASSLGSSYEQYF. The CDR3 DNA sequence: TGTGCCAGCAGTCTAGGGAGCTCCTACGAGCAGTACTTC.

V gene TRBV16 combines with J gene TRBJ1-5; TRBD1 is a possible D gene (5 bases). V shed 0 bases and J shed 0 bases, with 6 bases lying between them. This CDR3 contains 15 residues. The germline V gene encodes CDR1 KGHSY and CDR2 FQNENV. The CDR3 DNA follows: TGTGCCAGCAGCCAATCCAGGGTTAGCAATCAGCCCCAGCATTTT. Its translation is CASSQSRVSNQPQHF.

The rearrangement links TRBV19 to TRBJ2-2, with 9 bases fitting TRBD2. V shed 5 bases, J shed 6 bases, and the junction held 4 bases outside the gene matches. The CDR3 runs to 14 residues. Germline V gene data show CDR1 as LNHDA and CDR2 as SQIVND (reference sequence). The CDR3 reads CASSAGGPPGELFF. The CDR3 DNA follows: TGTGCCAGTAGTGCGGGGGGGCCCCCCGGGGAGCTGTTTTTT.

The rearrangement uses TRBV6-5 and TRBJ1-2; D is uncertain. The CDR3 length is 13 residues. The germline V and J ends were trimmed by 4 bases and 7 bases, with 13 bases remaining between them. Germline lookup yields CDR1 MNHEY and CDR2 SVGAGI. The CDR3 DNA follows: TGTGCCAGCAGTTTCTATGATACCTCTGGCTACACCTTC. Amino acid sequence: CASSFYDTSGYTF.

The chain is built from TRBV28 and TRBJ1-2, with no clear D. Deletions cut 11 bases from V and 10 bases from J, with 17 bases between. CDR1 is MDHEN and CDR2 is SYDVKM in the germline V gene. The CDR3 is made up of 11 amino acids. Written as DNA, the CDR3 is TGTGCCGGCGCTTCTGCGGCAGACTACACCTTC. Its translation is CAGASAADYTF.

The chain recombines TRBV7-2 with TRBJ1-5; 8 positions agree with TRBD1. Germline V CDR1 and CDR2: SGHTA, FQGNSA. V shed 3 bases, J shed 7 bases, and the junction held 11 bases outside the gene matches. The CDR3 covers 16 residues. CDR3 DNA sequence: TGTGCCAGCAGCTTCGACTCCGGACAGGGTAGGCAGCCCCAGCATTTT. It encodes CASSFDSGQGRQPQHF.

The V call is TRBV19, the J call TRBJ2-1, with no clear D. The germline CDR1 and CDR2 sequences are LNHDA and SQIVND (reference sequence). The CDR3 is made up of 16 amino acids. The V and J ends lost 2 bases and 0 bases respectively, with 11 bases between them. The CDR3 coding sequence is TGTGCCAGTAGTATAATTTCCGGCGGCTCCTACAATGAGCAGTTCTTC. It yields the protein CASSIISGGSYNEQFF.

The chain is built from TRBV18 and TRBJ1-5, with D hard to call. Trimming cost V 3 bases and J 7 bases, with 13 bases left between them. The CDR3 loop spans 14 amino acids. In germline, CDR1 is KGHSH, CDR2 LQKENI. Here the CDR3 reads CASSPTGVVQPQHF. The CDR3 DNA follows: TGTGCCAGCTCACCCACCGGGGTTGTACAGCCCCAGCATTTT. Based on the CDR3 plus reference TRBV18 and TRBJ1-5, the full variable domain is NAGVMQNPRHLVRRRGQEARLRCSPMKGHSHVYWYRQLPEEGLKFMVYLQKENIIDESGMPKERFSAEFPKEGPSILRIQQVVRGDSAAYFCASSPTGVVQPQHFGDGTRLSIL.

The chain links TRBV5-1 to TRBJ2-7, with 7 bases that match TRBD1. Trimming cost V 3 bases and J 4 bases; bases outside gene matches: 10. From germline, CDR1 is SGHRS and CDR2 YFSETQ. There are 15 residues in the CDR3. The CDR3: CASSSTGPPDYEQYF. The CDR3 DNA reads TGCGCCAGCAGCTCGACAGGGCCCCCAGATTACGAGCAGTACTTC.

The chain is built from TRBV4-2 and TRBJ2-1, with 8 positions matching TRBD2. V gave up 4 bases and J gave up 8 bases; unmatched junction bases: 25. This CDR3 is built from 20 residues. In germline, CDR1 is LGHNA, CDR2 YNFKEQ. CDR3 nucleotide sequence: TGTGCCAGCAGCCCCGAGGTAGGGGTTAGCGGGATGGGAAGGATGCATGAGCAGTTCTTC. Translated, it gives CASSPEVGVSGMGRMHEQFF.

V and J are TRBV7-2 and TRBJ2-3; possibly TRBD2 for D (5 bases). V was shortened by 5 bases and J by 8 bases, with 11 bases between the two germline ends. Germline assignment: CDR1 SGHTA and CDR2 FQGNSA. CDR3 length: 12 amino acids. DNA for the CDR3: TGTGCCAGCAGCCGGGAACCCCGTACGCAGTATTTT. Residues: CASSREPRTQYF.

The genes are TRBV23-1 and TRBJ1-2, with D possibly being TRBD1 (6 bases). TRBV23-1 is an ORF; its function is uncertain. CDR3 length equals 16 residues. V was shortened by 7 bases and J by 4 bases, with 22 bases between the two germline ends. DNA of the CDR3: TGCGCCAGCACCCGGGGACAAAGGGCCCTTGGCTATGGCTACACCTTC. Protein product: CASTRGQRALGYGYTF.

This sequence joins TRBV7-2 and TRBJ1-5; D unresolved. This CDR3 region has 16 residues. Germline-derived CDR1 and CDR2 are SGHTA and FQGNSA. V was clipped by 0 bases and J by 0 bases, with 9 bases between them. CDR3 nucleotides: TGTGCCAGCAGCTTAGCGGGCTCCCATAGCAATCAGCCCCAGCATTTT. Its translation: CASSLAGSHSNQPQHF.

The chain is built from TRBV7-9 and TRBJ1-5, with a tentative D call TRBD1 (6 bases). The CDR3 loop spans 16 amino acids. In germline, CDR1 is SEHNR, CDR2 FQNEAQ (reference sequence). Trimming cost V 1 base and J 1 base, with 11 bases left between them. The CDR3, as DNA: TGTGCCAGCAGCTTAGAGGCAGGGGTGAGCAATCAGCCCCAGCATTTT. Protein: CASSLEAGVSNQPQHF.

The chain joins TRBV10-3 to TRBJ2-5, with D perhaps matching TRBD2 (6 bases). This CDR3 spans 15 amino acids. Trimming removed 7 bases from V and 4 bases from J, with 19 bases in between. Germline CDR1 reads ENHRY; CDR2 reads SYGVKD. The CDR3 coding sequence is TGTGCCATCACCTCCGGGGGAAGTAGAGTAGAGACCCAGTACTTC. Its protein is CAITSGGSRVETQYF.